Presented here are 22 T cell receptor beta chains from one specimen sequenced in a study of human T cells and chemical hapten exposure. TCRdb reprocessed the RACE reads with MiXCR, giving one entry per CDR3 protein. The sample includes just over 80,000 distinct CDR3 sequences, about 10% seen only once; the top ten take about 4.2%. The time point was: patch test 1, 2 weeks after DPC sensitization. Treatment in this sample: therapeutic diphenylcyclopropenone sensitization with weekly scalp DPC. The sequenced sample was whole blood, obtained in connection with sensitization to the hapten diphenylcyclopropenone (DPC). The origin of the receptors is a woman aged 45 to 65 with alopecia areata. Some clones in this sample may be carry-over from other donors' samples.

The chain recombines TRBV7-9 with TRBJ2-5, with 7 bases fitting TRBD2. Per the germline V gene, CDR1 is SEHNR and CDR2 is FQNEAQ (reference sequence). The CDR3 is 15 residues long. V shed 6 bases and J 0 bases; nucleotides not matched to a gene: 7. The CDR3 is CASRRGTTYQETQYF. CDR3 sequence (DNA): TGTGCCAGCAGACGCGGGACTACGTACCAAGAGACCCAGTACTTC.

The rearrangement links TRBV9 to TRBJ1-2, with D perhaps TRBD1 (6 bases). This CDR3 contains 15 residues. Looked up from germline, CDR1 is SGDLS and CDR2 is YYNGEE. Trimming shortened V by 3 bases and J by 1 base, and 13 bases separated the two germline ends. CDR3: CASSEGGSVNYGYTF. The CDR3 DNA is TGTGCCAGCAGCGAGGGGGGAAGTGTTAACTATGGCTACACCTTC.

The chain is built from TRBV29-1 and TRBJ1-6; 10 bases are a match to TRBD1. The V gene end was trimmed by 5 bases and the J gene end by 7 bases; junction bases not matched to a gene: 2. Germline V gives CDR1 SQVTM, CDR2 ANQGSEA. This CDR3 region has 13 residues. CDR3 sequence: CSVRGQGNSPLHF. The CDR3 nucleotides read TGCAGCGTTAGGGGACAGGGGAATTCACCCCTCCACTTT.

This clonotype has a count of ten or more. The CDR3 DNA sequence: TGCAGCGTTGAAGCAGGGATTGGCACCGGGGAGCTGTTTTTT. Its translation is CSVEAGIGTGELFF. The chain joins TRBV29-1 to TRBJ2-2, with D possibly TRBD1 on 5 matching bases. The CDR3 spans 14 residues. The germline CDR1 and CDR2 sequences are SQVTM and ANQGSEA. V was clipped by 1 base and J by 4 bases, with 10 bases between them.

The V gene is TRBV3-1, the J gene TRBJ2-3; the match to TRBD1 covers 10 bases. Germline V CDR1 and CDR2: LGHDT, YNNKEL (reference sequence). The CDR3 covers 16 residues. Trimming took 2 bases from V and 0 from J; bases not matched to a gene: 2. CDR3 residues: CASSQPGQGSTDTQYF. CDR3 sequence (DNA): TGTGCCAGCAGCCAACCGGGACAGGGGAGCACAGATACGCAGTATTTT.

The CDR3 loop reads CASSLEAPAVTLSNIQYF. DNA of the CDR3: TGTGCCAGCAGCTTAGAGGCCCCGGCGGTCACACTCTCAAACATTCAGTACTTC. The chain recombines TRBV7-2 with TRBJ2-4, with no clear D. V lost 1 base and J lost 6, with 22 bases in between. Germline-derived CDR1 and CDR2 are SGHTA and FQGNSA. This CDR3 is built from 18 residues.

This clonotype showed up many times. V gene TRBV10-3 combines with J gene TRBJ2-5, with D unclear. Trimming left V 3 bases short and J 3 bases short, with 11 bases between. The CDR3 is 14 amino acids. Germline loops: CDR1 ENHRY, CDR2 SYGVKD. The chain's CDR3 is CAISDGRTEETQYF. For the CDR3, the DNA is TGTGCCATCAGTGACGGACGCACCGAAGAGACCCAGTACTTC.

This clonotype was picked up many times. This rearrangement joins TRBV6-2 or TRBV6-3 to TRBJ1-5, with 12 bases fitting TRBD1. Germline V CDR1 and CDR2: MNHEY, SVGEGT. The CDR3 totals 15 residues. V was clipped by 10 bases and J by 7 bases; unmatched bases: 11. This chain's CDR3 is CATKPGQGASQPQHF. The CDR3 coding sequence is TGTGCCACAAAACCGGGACAGGGGGCATCACAGCCCCAGCATTTT.

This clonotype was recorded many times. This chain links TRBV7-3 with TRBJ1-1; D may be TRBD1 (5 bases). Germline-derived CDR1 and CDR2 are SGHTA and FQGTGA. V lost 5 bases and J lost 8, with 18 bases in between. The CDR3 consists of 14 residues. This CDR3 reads CASSLTGGEKEAFF. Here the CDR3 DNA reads TGTGCCAGCAGCCTCACCGGGGGGGAGAAAGAAGCTTTCTTT. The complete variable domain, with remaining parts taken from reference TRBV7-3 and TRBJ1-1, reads GAGVSQTPSNKVTEKGKYVELRCDPISGHTALYWYRQSLGQGPEFLIYFQGTGAADDSGLPNDRFFAVRPEGSVSTLKIQRTERGDSAVYLCASSLTGGEKEAFFGQGTRLTVV.

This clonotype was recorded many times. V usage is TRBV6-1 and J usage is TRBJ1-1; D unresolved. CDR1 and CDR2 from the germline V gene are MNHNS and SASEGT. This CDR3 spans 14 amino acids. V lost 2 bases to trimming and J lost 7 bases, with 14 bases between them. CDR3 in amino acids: CASSERIERSEAFF. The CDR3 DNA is TGTGCCAGCAGTGAACGTATCGAAAGAAGTGAAGCTTTCTTT.

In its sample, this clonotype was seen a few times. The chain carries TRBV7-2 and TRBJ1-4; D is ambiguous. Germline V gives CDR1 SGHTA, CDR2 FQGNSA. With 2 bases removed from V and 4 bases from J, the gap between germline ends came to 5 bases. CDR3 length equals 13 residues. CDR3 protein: CASSLSRNEKLFF. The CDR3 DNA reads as TGTGCCAGCAGCTTATCCCGTAATGAAAAACTGTTTTTT.

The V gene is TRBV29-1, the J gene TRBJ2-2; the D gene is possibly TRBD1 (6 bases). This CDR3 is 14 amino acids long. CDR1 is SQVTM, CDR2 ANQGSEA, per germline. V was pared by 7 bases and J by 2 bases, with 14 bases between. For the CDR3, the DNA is TGCAGCGACCTACGGACAGTCAACACCGGGGAGCTGTTTTTT. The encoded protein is CSDLRTVNTGELFF.

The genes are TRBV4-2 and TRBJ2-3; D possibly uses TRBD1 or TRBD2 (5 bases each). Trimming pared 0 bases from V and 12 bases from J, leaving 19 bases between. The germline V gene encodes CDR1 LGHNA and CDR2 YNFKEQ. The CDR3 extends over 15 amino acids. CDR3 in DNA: TGTGCCAGCAGCCAAGAGGGTGGGCTAGCAGGGTCCCAGTATTTT. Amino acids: CASSQEGGLAGSQYF.

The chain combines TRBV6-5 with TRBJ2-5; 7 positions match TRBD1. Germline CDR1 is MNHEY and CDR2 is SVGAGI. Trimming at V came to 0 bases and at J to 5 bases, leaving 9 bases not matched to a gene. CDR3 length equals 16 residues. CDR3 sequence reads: CASSYSPGGGKETQYF. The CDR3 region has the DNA TGTGCCAGCAGTTACTCGCCAGGGGGTGGGAAGGAGACCCAGTACTTC.

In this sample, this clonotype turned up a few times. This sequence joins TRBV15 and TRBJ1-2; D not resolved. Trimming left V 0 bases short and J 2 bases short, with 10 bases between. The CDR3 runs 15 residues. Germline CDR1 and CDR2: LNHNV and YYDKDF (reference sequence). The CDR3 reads CATSRDFQANYGYTF. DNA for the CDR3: TGTGCCACCAGCAGAGATTTTCAGGCAAACTATGGCTACACCTTC.

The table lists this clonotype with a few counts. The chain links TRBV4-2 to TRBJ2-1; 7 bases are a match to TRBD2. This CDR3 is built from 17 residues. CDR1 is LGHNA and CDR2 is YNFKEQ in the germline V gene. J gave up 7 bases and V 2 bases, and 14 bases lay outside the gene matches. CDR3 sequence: CASSQRRLASFGNEQFF. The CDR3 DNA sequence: TGTGCCAGCAGCCAACGTCGACTAGCAAGTTTCGGGAATGAGCAGTTCTTC.

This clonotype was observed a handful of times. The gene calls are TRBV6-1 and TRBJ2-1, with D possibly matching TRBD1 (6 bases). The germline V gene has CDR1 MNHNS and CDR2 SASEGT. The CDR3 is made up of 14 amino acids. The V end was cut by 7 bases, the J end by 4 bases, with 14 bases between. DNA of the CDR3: TGTGCCAGCATTTCCAACAGGGTTTACAATGAGCAGTTCTTC. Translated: CASISNRVYNEQFF.

CDR3 in amino acids: CASSLGQGQGERTQYF. The CDR3 nucleotides read TGTGCCAGCAGCTTAGGCCAGGGCCAGGGTGAAAGGACCCAGTACTTC. V usage is TRBV7-2 and J usage is TRBJ2-5; TRBD1 is a possible D gene (5 bases). The length of the CDR3 is 16 residues. Trimming cost V 1 base and J 7 bases, with 19 bases left between them. The germline gives CDR1 SGHTA, CDR2 FQGNSA.

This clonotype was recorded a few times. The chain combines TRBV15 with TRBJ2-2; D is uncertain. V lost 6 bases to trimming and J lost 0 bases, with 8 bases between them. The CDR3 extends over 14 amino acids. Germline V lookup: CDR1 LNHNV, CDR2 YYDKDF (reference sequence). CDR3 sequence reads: CATRNLANTGELFF. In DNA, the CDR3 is TGTGCCACCAGAAATTTAGCGAACACCGGGGAGCTGTTTTTT.

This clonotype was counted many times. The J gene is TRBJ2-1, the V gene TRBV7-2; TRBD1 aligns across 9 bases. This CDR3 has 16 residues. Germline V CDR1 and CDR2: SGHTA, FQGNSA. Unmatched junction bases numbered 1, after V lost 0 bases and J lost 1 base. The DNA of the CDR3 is TGTGCCAGCAGCTTAGCGGGACAGGGATCCTACAATGAGCAGTTCTTC. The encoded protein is CASSLAGQGSYNEQFF.

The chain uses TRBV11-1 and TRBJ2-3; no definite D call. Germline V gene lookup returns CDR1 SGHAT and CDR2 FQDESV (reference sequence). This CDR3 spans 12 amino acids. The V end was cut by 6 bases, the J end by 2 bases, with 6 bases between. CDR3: CASSRYTDTQYF. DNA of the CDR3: TGTGCCAGCAGTCGTTACACAGATACGCAGTATTTT.

The CDR3 DNA reads as TGTGCCAGTAGTCTCCGGGACCTGGGCTACACCTTC. It yields the protein CASSLRDLGYTF. The chain recombines TRBV19 with TRBJ1-2, with D maybe TRBD1 (5 bases). Germline CDR1 LNHDA, CDR2 SQIVND (reference sequence). This CDR3 has 12 amino acids. Deletions cut 5 bases from V and 8 bases from J, with 12 bases between.